The rows below give T cell receptor beta chains drawn from one sample of a study of CD4+ T cells in melanoma. The method was immunoSEQ multiplex PCR; TCRdb's version includes in-frame clones alone and lacks a portion of them. The table shows some 9,900 clones, with roughly 69% occurring only once. The source material was tumor tissue. The receptor source for this set is a human donor with melanoma. CDR3s include the opening cysteine and the closing phenylalanine or tryptophan. The D gene is left open where the match is weak. A row's size may be missing; if present it is once, few, many or a size class.

CDR3 DNA,CDR3 protein,V gene,CDR3 length,J gene,D gene,clone size
TGTGCCAGCAGTGAAGAGACTAATTCACCCCTCCACTTT,CASSEETNSPLHF,TRBV6-4,13,TRBJ1-6,NA,NA
TGTGCCAGCTCTGCGGGGACAGGGGGTCAGCCCCAGCATTTT,CASSAGTGGQPQHF,TRBV2,14,TRBJ1-5,TRBD1,NA
TGTGCCACCAGCAGAAGGGGGGGATGGACAGATACGCAGTATTTT,CATSRRGGWTDTQYF,TRBV15,15,TRBJ2-3,NA,NA
TGTGCCAGCAGTTCCCTTGGGCCGAGGCAGCCCCAGCATTTT,CASSSLGPRQPQHF,TRBV27,14,TRBJ1-5,NA,NA
TGTGCCAGCAGTGGTCGGGCATCCCAGCTGGGCGAGCAGTACTTC,CASSGRASQLGEQYF,TRBV6-1,15,TRBJ2-7,NA,NA
TGTGCCAGCAGCCGGAGGGGCCAGGGGTCGGATACGCAGTATTTT,CASSRRGQGSDTQYF,TRBV11-2,15,TRBJ2-3,NA,few
TGTGCCAGCAGCTCCAGGGGGGGCGGCGTTGAGCAGTTCTTC,CASSSRGGGVEQFF,TRBV11-3,14,TRBJ2-1,NA,NA
TGTGCCAGCAGTGTGACATACAGGGGGAGCTCCTACAATGAGCAGTTCTTC,CASSVTYRGSSYNEQFF,TRBV2,17,TRBJ2-1,TRBD1,medium-sized
TGTGCCAGCTCACCATTCGTGACCCGAGGGGATGAGCAGTTCTTC,CASSPFVTRGDEQFF,TRBV18,15,TRBJ2-1,NA,NA
TGCGCCAGCAGCTTCGACAGGAACACTGAAGCTTTCTTT,CASSFDRNTEAFF,TRBV5-1,13,TRBJ1-1,NA,few
TGTGCCTGGGGGGGGCAGGCGGGAACGGCAACTAATGAAAAACTGTTTTTT,CAWGGQAGTATNEKLFF,TRBV30,17,TRBJ1-4,NA,NA
TGTGCCAGCAGTTGGGGACAGGGGGCTGAAGCTTTCTTT,CASSWGQGAEAFF,TRBV27,13,TRBJ1-1,TRBD1,few
TGTGCCAGCTCACCTGAGACAGGGGACACTGAAGCTTTCTTT,CASSPETGDTEAFF,TRBV18,14,TRBJ1-1,TRBD1,NA
TGTGCCAGCTCACCAAACTCGGCGGGACGAGCGTCTGGGGCCAACGTCCTGACTTTC,CASSPNSAGRASGANVLTF,TRBV18,19,TRBJ2-6,NA,NA
TGTGCCAGCAGTGGGACTAGCGTTGCCACAGATACGCAGTATTTT,CASSGTSVATDTQYF,TRBV2,15,TRBJ2-3,TRBD2,large
TGTGCCAGCAGCCTTGACAGGGAGTATGGCTACACCTTC,CASSLDREYGYTF,TRBV7-8,13,TRBJ1-2,TRBD1,NA
TGTGCCAGCACCCAATTACAGACGGGAGATACGCAGTATTTT,CASTQLQTGDTQYF,TRBV18,14,TRBJ2-3,NA,NA
TGTGCCAGCAGCTCGGGCAGGGAAGACTACGAGCAGTACTTC,CASSSGREDYEQYF,TRBV7-2,14,TRBJ2-7,NA,NA
TGCGCCCCCCCCTATCAGGGGAAAGAGACCCAGTACTTC,CAPPYQGKETQYF,TRBV10-2,13,TRBJ2-5,NA,NA
TGTGCCAGCAGCTTCGGGGGCGTTCAGCCCCAGCATTTT,CASSFGGVQPQHF,TRBV7-9,13,TRBJ1-5,NA,few
TGTGCCAGCAGCTCCCAACTAGCGAGCACAGATACGCAGTATTTT,CASSSQLASTDTQYF,TRBV5-5,15,TRBJ2-3,TRBD2,NA
TGCGCCAGCAGCCATCCAGGGCTTAGTGGCTACACCTTC,CASSHPGLSGYTF,TRBV4-1,13,TRBJ1-2,NA,NA
TGTGCCTGGAGCCGTATGAACACTGAAGCTTTCTTT,CAWSRMNTEAFF,TRBV30,12,TRBJ1-1,NA,NA
TGTGCCAGCAGTTACTCCGGGATTTCCTACAATGAGCAGTTCTTC,CASSYSGISYNEQFF,TRBV6-5,15,TRBJ2-1,NA,few
TGCGCCAGCAGCTTGGACGGGGCGCGGGAAAAACTGTTTTTT,CASSLDGAREKLFF,TRBV5-1,14,TRBJ1-4,NA,few
TGTGCCAGCCGAAAAGGACTCATAGGGACAGATACGCAGTATTTT,CASRKGLIGTDTQYF,TRBV25-1,15,TRBJ2-3,NA,NA
TGTGCCAGCAGCTTACAGGTAGCGGCTTCAGATACGCAGTATTTT,CASSLQVAASDTQYF,TRBV7-2,15,TRBJ2-3,NA,NA
TGTGCCTGGAGAGACGCCCGGGGTTACACAGATACGCAGTATTTT,CAWRDARGYTDTQYF,TRBV30,15,TRBJ2-3,NA,NA
TGCGCCAGCAGCCAAGTCGTAGGGAGCTTGACTGAAGCTTTCTTT,CASSQVVGSLTEAFF,TRBV4-1,15,TRBJ1-1,NA,NA
TGTGCCAGCAGCTTGGGACAGGGTGAAAAACTGTTTTTT,CASSLGQGEKLFF,TRBV7-9,13,TRBJ1-4,TRBD1,NA
TGTGCCAGCTCCAAAGGAACAACCAACACCGGGGAGCTGTTTTTT,CASSKGTTNTGELFF,TRBV6-5,15,TRBJ2-2,NA,NA
TGTGCCAGCAGCGTAGGGATGCGGGGGGCGACAGATACGCAGTATTTT,CASSVGMRGATDTQYF,TRBV9,16,TRBJ2-3,TRBD2,once
TGTGCCAGCAGCCCCGGGACAGCTAACTACAATGAGCAGTTCTTC,CASSPGTANYNEQFF,TRBV11-2,15,TRBJ2-1,TRBD1,NA
TGTGCCACCAGCAGAGTCGACGGGCGGGACGAAAAACTGTTTTTT,CATSRVDGRDEKLFF,TRBV15,15,TRBJ1-4,NA,NA
TGTGCTAGTGGTTTGGTACTTTGGGGCCCTGGCTATGGCTACACCTTC,CASGLVLWGPGYGYTF,TRBV12-5,16,TRBJ1-2,NA,NA
TGTGCCAGCAGCCCAGGGGGATATGGCTACACCTTC,CASSPGGYGYTF,TRBV27,12,TRBJ1-2,TRBD1,medium-sized
TGTGCCAGTAGTCCTCTAGCGGGGGGCTGGACCGGGGAGCTGTTTTTT,CASSPLAGGWTGELFF,TRBV19,16,TRBJ2-2,TRBD2,NA
TGTGCCAGCAGCCGCACGGGGCTCGGGGAGACCCAGTACTTC,CASSRTGLGETQYF,TRBV16,14,TRBJ2-5,NA,NA
TGTGCCAGCAGCTTAGCGGCCGGGGAGCTGTTTTTT,CASSLAAGELFF,TRBV11-3,12,TRBJ2-2,NA,NA
TGCAGTGTTCGCGGGCAGGGAACGCAGTATTTT,CSVRGQGTQYF,TRBV20-1,11,TRBJ2-3,NA,once
TGTGCCAGCAGTAGCGGGGTTGGGACCGAGCAGTACTTC,CASSSGVGTEQYF,TRBV6-5,13,TRBJ2-7,TRBD2,once
TGCGCCAGCAGCTGGGCAGGCCGGGACTGGGGCTACACCTTC,CASSWAGRDWGYTF,TRBV5-1,14,TRBJ1-2,NA,NA
TGTGCCAGCAGGGGCGGACAGGGATGGGATACGCAGTATTTT,CASRGGQGWDTQYF,TRBV5-6,14,TRBJ2-3,TRBD1,NA
TGTGCCAGCAGTTTTGACGGGATAGGGGACGAGCAGTACTTC,CASSFDGIGDEQYF,TRBV7-9,14,TRBJ2-7,NA,NA
TGTGCCAGCTACCGGGGACTACAAGAGACCCAGTACTTC,CASYRGLQETQYF,TRBV5-6,13,TRBJ2-5,TRBD2,NA
TGTGCCAGCAGCCAACGGGGGGCGGGTGAAAAACTGTTTTTT,CASSQRGAGEKLFF,TRBV4-2,14,TRBJ1-4,NA,medium-sized
TGTGCCAGTAGTTGGCTTAGGGATACTGAAGCTTTCTTT,CASSWLRDTEAFF,TRBV19,13,TRBJ1-1,NA,NA
TGTGCCAGCAGCTTGCGGGGAGCAGATACGCAGTATTTT,CASSLRGADTQYF,TRBV5-8,13,TRBJ2-3,NA,once
TGTGCCAGCAGCGTAGCGGGGTCGGTTGGAGGAGAGACCCAGTACTTC,CASSVAGSVGGETQYF,TRBV9,16,TRBJ2-5,NA,NA
TGTGCCAGCAGCTTAACCCAGCTTGAAAAACTGTTTTTT,CASSLTQLEKLFF,TRBV7-2,13,TRBJ1-4,NA,few
TGTGCCAGCAGCGCCTACAGGGGGCGCGAAGAGACCCAGTACTTC,CASSAYRGREETQYF,TRBV9,15,TRBJ2-5,TRBD1,few
TGTGCCAGCTCACCAAATTTCGGGGGGGACTCCTACGAGCAGTACTTC,CASSPNFGGDSYEQYF,TRBV18,16,TRBJ2-7,TRBD2,NA
TGTGCCAGCAGTTACCGCAGTTCGTTTGACACTGAAGCTTTCTTT,CASSYRSSFDTEAFF,TRBV6-6,15,TRBJ1-1,NA,NA